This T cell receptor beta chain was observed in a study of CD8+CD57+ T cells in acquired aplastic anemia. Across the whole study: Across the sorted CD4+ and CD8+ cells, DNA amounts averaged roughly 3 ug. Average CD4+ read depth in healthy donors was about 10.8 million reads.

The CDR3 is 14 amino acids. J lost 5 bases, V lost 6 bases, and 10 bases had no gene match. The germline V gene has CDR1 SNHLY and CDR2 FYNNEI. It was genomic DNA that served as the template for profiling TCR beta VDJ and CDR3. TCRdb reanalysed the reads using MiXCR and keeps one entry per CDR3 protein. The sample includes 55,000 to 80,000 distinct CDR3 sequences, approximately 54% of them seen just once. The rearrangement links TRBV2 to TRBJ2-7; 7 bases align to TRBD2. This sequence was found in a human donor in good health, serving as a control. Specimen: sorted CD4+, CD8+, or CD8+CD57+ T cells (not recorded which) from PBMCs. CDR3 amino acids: CASRRDYPANEQYF. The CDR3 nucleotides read TGTGCCAGCAGGAGGGACTACCCGGCTAACGAGCAGTACTTC. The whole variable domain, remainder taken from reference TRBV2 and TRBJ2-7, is EPEVTQTPSHQVTQMGQEVILRCVPISNHLYFYWYRQILGQKVEFLVSFYNNEISEKSEIFDDQFSVERPDGSNFTLKIRSTKLEDSAMYFCASRRDYPANEQYFGPGTRLTVT.